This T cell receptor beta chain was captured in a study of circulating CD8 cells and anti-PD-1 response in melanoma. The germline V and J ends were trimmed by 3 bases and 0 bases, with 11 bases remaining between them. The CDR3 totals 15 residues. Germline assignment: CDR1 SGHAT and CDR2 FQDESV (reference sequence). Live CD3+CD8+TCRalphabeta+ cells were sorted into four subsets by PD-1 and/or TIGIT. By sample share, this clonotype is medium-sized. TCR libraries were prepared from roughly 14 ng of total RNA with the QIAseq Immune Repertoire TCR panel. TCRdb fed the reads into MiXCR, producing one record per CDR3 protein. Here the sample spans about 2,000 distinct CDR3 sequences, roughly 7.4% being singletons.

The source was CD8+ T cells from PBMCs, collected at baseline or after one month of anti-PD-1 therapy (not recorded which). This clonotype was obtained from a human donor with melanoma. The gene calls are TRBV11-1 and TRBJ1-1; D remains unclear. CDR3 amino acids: CASSFFRGMNTEAFF. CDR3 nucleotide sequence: TGTGCCAGCAGCTTCTTCCGAGGCATGAACACTGAAGCTTTCTTT.